These 8 T cell receptor beta chains share one sample of origin, sequenced in a study of spatial heterogeneity in lung cancer. The time point was: sample taken at primary tumor resection. Whole RNA obtained from tumor, nontumor lung or frozen PBMC underwent sequencing without sorting. Using its own MiXCR run on the 5' RACE reads, TCRdb lists one record per CDR3 protein. This table has thousands of distinct CDR3 sequences, over 6.5% appearing once. Specimen: PBMCs, collected at surgery. The receptor set was obtained from a male donor with early-stage non-small cell lung cancer.

This clonotype came up many times. This beta chain appears as a stray read in a library generated for alpha chains; its size is not informative. This rearrangement joins TRBV5-1 to TRBJ2-7, with 8 bases aligning to TRBD1. Germline assignment: CDR1 SGHRS and CDR2 YFSETQ. CDR3 length: 14 amino acids. The V and J ends lost 5 bases and 5 bases, in that order; junction bases with no gene match: 9. CDR3 sequence: CASRDGTGSNEQYF. In nucleotides, the CDR3 is TGCGCCAGCAGGGATGGGACAGGTTCAAACGAGCAGTACTTC.

Ten or more counts support this clonotype. In a library made to pick up alpha chains, this beta chain is a stray read with a size that means little. This sequence joins TRBV21-1 and TRBJ2-7; the D segment call TRBD2 is taken from the table without a DNA check. TRBV21-1 has pseudogene status. The CDR3 is made up of 15 amino acids. The chain's CDR3 is CASSKGLAVSYEQYF. The CDR3 region has the DNA TGTGCCAGCAGCAAAGGCCTAGCGGTCTCCTACGAGCAGTACTTC.

As regards this clonotype: This beta chain is off target for a library built for alpha chains, so its abundance means little. The V gene is TRBV2, the J gene TRBJ1-2; 7 bases map to TRBD1. Germline assignment: CDR1 SNHLY and CDR2 FYNNEI. The CDR3 contains 13 residues. The junction had 5 bases not matched to a gene; V was cut back by 6 bases and J by 4 bases. CDR3 bases: TGTGCCAGCAGCCCGGGACAGCTCTATGGCTACACCTTC. It encodes CASSPGQLYGYTF.

This clonotype has at least ten counts. A library made for alpha chains picked up this beta chain off target, so its size means little. CDR3 bases: TGTGCCAGCAGTGAAAGATCGGGTTCTGGGGCCAACGTCCTGACTTTC. The encoded protein is CASSERSGSGANVLTF. The chain joins TRBV6-1 to TRBJ2-6; D remains unclear. Per germline, CDR1 MNHNS and CDR2 SASEGT. Trimming took off 2 bases at V and 1 base at J, with 9 bases between the two ends. This CDR3 is 16 amino acids long.

This clonotype appeared many times. In a library made to pick up alpha chains, this beta chain is a stray read with a size that means little. The chain uses TRBV12-3 or TRBV12-4 and TRBJ1-1; TRBD1 might be the D (6 bases). V was pared by 6 bases and J by 6 bases, with 17 bases between. The CDR3 length is 14 residues. CDR3 sequence (DNA): TGTGCCAGCAGCGGGGGGGCCTCAAGCTCTGAAGCTTTCTTT. This sequence encodes CASSGGASSSEAFF.

This clonotype was counted ten times or more. Little can be read into the size of this beta chain, an off-target read in a library designed for alpha chains. The chain recombines TRBV5-1 with TRBJ2-1; maybe TRBD1 (5 bases). The V end was cut by 0 bases, the J end by 0 bases, with 10 bases between. Germline CDR1 SGHRS, CDR2 YFSETQ. CDR3 size: 16 residues. The CDR3 DNA reads TGCGCCAGCAGCTTGGGTGGGGCGCCCTCCTACAATGAGCAGTTCTTC. It encodes CASSLGGAPSYNEQFF.

This clonotype was picked up many times. This beta chain lies outside the target of a library built for alpha chains; its clone size means little. This rearrangement joins TRBV5-4 to TRBJ2-1; D uncertain. There are 15 residues in the CDR3. Germline CDR1 is SGHNT and CDR2 is YYREEE (reference sequence). The germline V and J ends were trimmed by 0 bases and 3 bases, with 10 bases remaining between them. The CDR3 region is CASSLEATNYNEQFF. The CDR3 coding sequence is TGTGCCAGCAGCTTGGAGGCTACCAACTACAATGAGCAGTTCTTC.

This clonotype was detected many times. Found in a library prepared for alpha chains, this beta chain is an off-target read, and its abundance has little meaning. The chain links TRBV3-1 to TRBJ2-7, with D maybe TRBD2 (6 bases). The CDR3 runs to 14 residues. Germline V lookup: CDR1 LGHDT, CDR2 YNNKEL (reference sequence). The V gene lost 0 bases and the J gene lost 9 bases, with 15 bases spanning the gap. The CDR3 coding sequence is TGTGCCAGCAGCCAAGAAGGTGCTAGCGCTGTGCAGTACTTC. Protein sequence: CASSQEGASAVQYF.